The rows below give T cell receptor beta chains drawn from one sample of a study of chemoradiotherapy in HPV16-positive cancers. Method: immunoSEQ multiplex PCR; TCRdb's copy keeps in-frame clones and lacks some. The table shows over 10,000 clones, with around 77% occurring only once. This specimen was taken from a patient who underwent chemoradiotherapy. The receptors were sampled from a human donor with HPV-associated anogenital cancer. The CDR3 runs from the conserved cysteine through the conserved F or W. Each record gives: J gene, V gene, clone size, D gene, CDR3 protein, CDR3 DNA. The D gene is left open where the match is weak. A clone size is listed for some rows: how often the clone was seen (once, few, many), or a class if it is expanded.

TRBJ1-1	TRBV5-1	-	-	CASSLRQTKSEAFF	TGCGCCAGCAGCTTGCGGCAGACCAAATCTGAAGCTTTCTTT
TRBJ1-2	TRBV6-4	-	TRBD1	CASSPTGVGGYTF	TGTGCCAGCAGTCCGACAGGGGTTGGTGGCTACACCTTC
TRBJ1-1	TRBV12-5	-	-	CASGSKQNTEAFF	TGTGCTAGTGGTTCGAAACAGAACACTGAAGCTTTCTTT
TRBJ2-5	TRBV5-4	-	TRBD1	CASSWGQGRETQYF	TGTGCCAGCAGCTGGGGACAGGGACGAGAGACCCAGTACTTC
TRBJ1-2	TRBV6-5	once	TRBD1	CASSTGTGMLGYTF	TGTGCCAGCAGTACCGGGACAGGGATGTTAGGCTACACCTTC
TRBJ1-1	TRBV14	-	TRBD1	CASSLTGGTEAFF	TGTGCCAGCAGCCTCACAGGGGGCACTGAAGCTTTCTTT
TRBJ1-5	TRBV28	-	-	CASRLDSNQPQHF	TGTGCCAGCAGGCTGGACAGCAATCAGCCCCAGCATTTT
TRBJ1-2	TRBV25-1	-	-	CATSRGENYGYTF	TGTGCCACCTCTAGAGGGGAGAACTATGGCTACACCTTC
TRBJ2-3	TRBV11-2	-	-	CASSLVPGQDTQYF	TGTGCCAGCAGCTTAGTTCCAGGGCAAGATACGCAGTATTTT
TRBJ1-5	TRBV6-1	once	-	CASSGTENEPQHF	TGTGCCAGCAGTGGGACAGAAAATGAGCCCCAGCATTTT
TRBJ2-3	TRBV19	-	TRBD2	CASNSGGLSTDTQYF	TGTGCCAGTAATAGCGGGGGGCTTAGCACAGATACGCAGTATTTT
TRBJ2-1	TRBV6-5	-	-	CAARRSGAYNEQFF	TGTGCCGCGCGACGGTCCGGGGCATACAATGAGCAGTTCTTC
TRBJ2-3	TRBV11-3	-	-	CASSPMLIPSTDTQYF	TGTGCCAGCAGCCCAATGCTGATTCCTAGCACAGATACGCAGTATTTT